Listed below are T cell receptor beta chains from one sample, sequenced in a study of shared clonotypes between healthy human individuals. The repertoire was sequenced with immunoSEQ multiplex PCR; TCRdb's copy has only in-frame clones and lacks some. The sample lists roughly 2,300,000 clones, about 90% seen once, with 0.37% in the top ten. Input material: naive CD4+ T cells from PBMCs. The receptors shown here come from a man between 18 and 29 years old in good health. Some clones in this sample may be carry-over from other donors' samples. The CDR3 runs from the conserved cysteine through the conserved F or W. Each record gives: D gene, V gene, J gene, clone size, CDR3 protein, CDR3 DNA. D genes are given only for firm matches. Where a row states a size, it is once, few, many or the class of an expanded clone; other rows omit it.

d_gene: -
v_gene: TRBV30
j_gene: TRBJ1-1
abundance: -
CDR3aa: CAWKTHSKSEAFF
CDR3nt: TGTGCCTGGAAGACGCATAGCAAATCTGAAGCTTTCTTT

d_gene: TRBD2
v_gene: TRBV10-3
j_gene: TRBJ2-7
abundance: -
CDR3aa: CAIMASAGTSGRTPTYEQYF
CDR3nt: TGTGCCATCATGGCGTCGGCCGGGACTAGCGGGAGGACGCCTACCTACGAGCAGTACTTC

d_gene: TRBD1
v_gene: TRBV9
j_gene: TRBJ2-7
abundance: -
CDR3aa: CASTSGTGASYEQYF
CDR3nt: TGTGCCAGCACCTCAGGGACAGGGGCCTCCTACGAGCAGTACTTC

d_gene: -
v_gene: TRBV5-8
j_gene: TRBJ1-5
abundance: -
CDR3aa: CASSLSGNSNQPQHF
CDR3nt: TGTGCCAGCAGCTTGTCAGGGAATAGCAATCAGCCCCAGCATTTT

d_gene: TRBD1
v_gene: TRBV5-4
j_gene: TRBJ1-3
abundance: -
CDR3aa: CASRGAGRTGSPWNTIYF
CDR3nt: TGTGCCAGCAGAGGAGCAGGGCGGACAGGGTCTCCTTGGAACACCATATATTTT

d_gene: -
v_gene: TRBV7-9
j_gene: TRBJ1-4
abundance: -
CDR3aa: CASSLSQGEKLFF
CDR3nt: TGTGCCAGCAGCTTATCGCAGGGTGAAAAACTGTTTTTT

d_gene: -
v_gene: TRBV9
j_gene: TRBJ1-1
abundance: -
CDR3aa: CASSLYGNTEAFF
CDR3nt: TGTGCCAGCAGCCTCTATGGAAACACTGAAGCTTTCTTT

d_gene: TRBD1
v_gene: TRBV7-9
j_gene: TRBJ1-5
abundance: -
CDR3aa: CASSLVGTGNQPQHF
CDR3nt: TGTGCCAGCAGCTTAGTAGGGACAGGTAATCAGCCCCAGCATTTT

d_gene: -
v_gene: TRBV11-2
j_gene: TRBJ2-7
abundance: -
CDR3aa: CASSLGDSRSYEQYF
CDR3nt: TGTGCCAGCAGCTTAGGTGACTCCAGATCCTACGAGCAGTACTTC

d_gene: TRBD1
v_gene: TRBV5-4
j_gene: TRBJ2-3
abundance: -
CDR3aa: CASSSRQGGGTDTQYF
CDR3nt: TGTGCCAGCAGCAGCCGACAGGGGGGAGGGACAGATACGCAGTATTTT

d_gene: -
v_gene: TRBV28
j_gene: TRBJ2-5
abundance: -
CDR3aa: CASSVFLAKTQYF
CDR3nt: TGTGCCAGCAGTGTGTTCCTGGCGAAGACCCAGTACTTC

d_gene: -
v_gene: TRBV2
j_gene: TRBJ1-5
abundance: few
CDR3aa: CASRGQNKPQHF
CDR3nt: TGTGCCAGCAGGGGCCAAAATAAGCCCCAGCATTTT

d_gene: TRBD2
v_gene: TRBV15
j_gene: TRBJ2-3
abundance: -
CDR3aa: CATSRDRLAGGLDTQYF
CDR3nt: TGTGCCACCAGCAGAGATAGACTAGCGGGAGGGTTGGATACGCAGTATTTT

d_gene: TRBD1
v_gene: TRBV11-1
j_gene: TRBJ2-4
abundance: -
CDR3aa: CASSLAPTGGIAKNIQYF
CDR3nt: TGTGCCAGCAGCTTAGCCCCCACAGGGGGCATAGCCAAAAACATTCAGTACTTC

d_gene: -
v_gene: TRBV5-6
j_gene: TRBJ2-7
abundance: -
CDR3aa: CASSLVRTNIPAEQYF
CDR3nt: TGTGCCAGCAGCTTGGTGAGGACTAACATACCCGCCGAGCAGTACTTC

d_gene: TRBD1
v_gene: TRBV27
j_gene: TRBJ2-7
abundance: -
CDR3aa: CASSFGAGGYEQYF
CDR3nt: TGTGCCAGCAGTTTTGGGGCAGGGGGCTACGAGCAGTACTTC

d_gene: TRBD2
v_gene: TRBV5-1
j_gene: TRBJ2-1
abundance: -
CDR3aa: CASSLPLLAGAYNEQFF
CDR3nt: TGCGCCAGCAGCTTGCCACTACTAGCGGGAGCCTACAATGAGCAGTTCTTC

d_gene: -
v_gene: TRBV5-6
j_gene: TRBJ2-2
abundance: once
CDR3aa: CASQAAPQGYAGELFF
CDR3nt: TGTGCCAGCCAGGCGGCCCCGCAGGGGTATGCCGGGGAGCTGTTTTTT

d_gene: -
v_gene: TRBV7-2
j_gene: TRBJ2-2
abundance: -
CDR3aa: CASSLLGGPNTGELFF
CDR3nt: TGTGCCAGCAGCTTATTAGGCGGGCCGAACACCGGGGAGCTGTTTTTT

d_gene: TRBD2
v_gene: TRBV11-2
j_gene: TRBJ2-3
abundance: -
CDR3aa: CASSPGTSGRGSTDTQYF
CDR3nt: TGTGCCAGCAGCCCCGGGACTAGCGGGAGGGGAAGCACAGATACGCAGTATTTT

d_gene: -
v_gene: TRBV29-1
j_gene: TRBJ2-1
abundance: -
CDR3aa: CSVRISSYNEQFF
CDR3nt: TGCAGCGTCCGCATAAGCTCCTACAATGAGCAGTTCTTC

d_gene: TRBD2
v_gene: TRBV5-4
j_gene: TRBJ2-5
abundance: -
CDR3aa: CASSPRGEETQYF
CDR3nt: TGTGCCAGCAGCCCCCGGGGGGAAGAGACCCAGTACTTC

d_gene: -
v_gene: TRBV10-3
j_gene: TRBJ1-5
abundance: few
CDR3aa: CAISESGYQPQHF
CDR3nt: TGTGCCATCAGTGAGTCAGGTTATCAGCCCCAGCATTTT

d_gene: TRBD1
v_gene: TRBV28
j_gene: TRBJ1-1
abundance: -
CDR3aa: CASSFQDRGAFF
CDR3nt: TGTGCCAGCAGTTTCCAAGACAGGGGAGCTTTCTTT

d_gene: -
v_gene: TRBV21-1
j_gene: TRBJ1-2
abundance: -
CDR3aa: CASSKEDSYGYTF
CDR3nt: TGTGCCAGCAGCAAAGAGGACAGCTATGGCTACACCTTC

d_gene: TRBD1
v_gene: TRBV5-6
j_gene: TRBJ2-5
abundance: once
CDR3aa: CASSFTGQVRLETQYF
CDR3nt: TGTGCCAGCAGCTTCACTGGACAGGTCCGACTAGAGACCCAGTACTTC

d_gene: TRBD1
v_gene: TRBV29-1
j_gene: TRBJ1-2
abundance: -
CDR3aa: CSGADRGLYGYTF
CDR3nt: TGCAGCGGAGCGGACAGGGGGCTCTATGGCTACACCTTC

d_gene: TRBD1
v_gene: TRBV28
j_gene: TRBJ1-5
abundance: -
CDR3aa: CASGLQGRDQPQHF
CDR3nt: TGTGCCAGCGGATTACAGGGGAGAGATCAGCCCCAGCATTTT

d_gene: TRBD1
v_gene: TRBV7-3
j_gene: TRBJ2-2
abundance: -
CDR3aa: CASSRIRTGRTGGGHPTGELFF
CDR3nt: TGTGCCAGCAGCCGCATACGGACAGGGAGGACAGGGGGCGGCCACCCAACCGGGGAGCTGTTTTTT

d_gene: -
v_gene: TRBV19
j_gene: TRBJ1-2
abundance: once
CDR3aa: CASSGLRGRGYTF
CDR3nt: TGTGCCAGTAGCGGGCTGCGGGGGCGAGGCTACACCTTC

d_gene: -
v_gene: TRBV2
j_gene: TRBJ2-1
abundance: -
CDR3aa: CASSGTEQFF
CDR3nt: TGTGCCAGCTCCGGGACTGAGCAGTTCTTC

d_gene: TRBD1
v_gene: TRBV6-1
j_gene: TRBJ2-7
abundance: -
CDR3aa: CASISTGGENEQYF
CDR3nt: TGTGCCAGCATTTCGACAGGGGGCGAGAACGAGCAGTACTTC

d_gene: TRBD2
v_gene: TRBV4-1
j_gene: TRBJ2-7
abundance: -
CDR3aa: CASSQDPGLAGDSKYEQYF
CDR3nt: TGCGCCAGCAGCCAAGATCCGGGTCTAGCGGGAGACTCAAAATACGAGCAGTACTTC

d_gene: -
v_gene: TRBV19
j_gene: TRBJ1-2
abundance: once
CDR3aa: CASSMKNEANYGYTF
CDR3nt: TGTGCCAGTAGTATGAAAAATGAAGCTAACTATGGCTACACCTTC

d_gene: TRBD1
v_gene: TRBV5-4
j_gene: TRBJ2-7
abundance: once
CDR3aa: CASSLQGDEQYF
CDR3nt: TGTGCCAGCAGCTTACAGGGGGACGAGCAGTACTTC

d_gene: -
v_gene: TRBV5-1
j_gene: TRBJ1-5
abundance: -
CDR3aa: CASGAGPNQPQHF
CDR3nt: TGCGCCAGCGGGGCAGGACCCAATCAGCCCCAGCATTTT

d_gene: TRBD2
v_gene: TRBV9
j_gene: TRBJ2-2
abundance: -
CDR3aa: CASSPPLAVDTGELFF
CDR3nt: TGTGCCAGCAGCCCACCGCTAGCGGTAGACACCGGGGAGCTGTTTTTT

d_gene: TRBD1
v_gene: TRBV28
j_gene: TRBJ1-2
abundance: -
CDR3aa: CASSSRDRGTYTF
CDR3nt: TGTGCCAGCAGTTCCCGGGACAGGGGCACCTACACCTTC

d_gene: -
v_gene: TRBV5-6
j_gene: TRBJ2-7
abundance: once
CDR3aa: CASTKGRKKEQYF
CDR3nt: TGTGCCAGCACGAAGGGCAGGAAGAAAGAGCAGTACTTC

d_gene: -
v_gene: TRBV7-8
j_gene: TRBJ2-2
abundance: -
CDR3aa: CASSLVPLNTGELFF
CDR3nt: TGTGCCAGCAGCTTAGTCCCGCTAAACACCGGGGAGCTGTTTTTT

d_gene: -
v_gene: TRBV7-2
j_gene: TRBJ2-7
abundance: -
CDR3aa: CASSLYSSPYEQYF
CDR3nt: TGTGCCAGCAGCTTATACAGTTCCCCCTACGAGCAGTACTTC

d_gene: -
v_gene: TRBV4-1
j_gene: TRBJ2-5
abundance: -
CDR3aa: CASSQDRQAPGTQYF
CDR3nt: TGCGCCAGCAGCCAAGATCGACAGGCCCCGGGGACCCAGTACTTC

d_gene: TRBD2
v_gene: TRBV9
j_gene: TRBJ2-2
abundance: -
CDR3aa: CASSATTSWVTGELFF
CDR3nt: TGTGCCAGCAGCGCTACGACTAGCTGGGTCACCGGGGAGCTGTTTTTT

d_gene: -
v_gene: TRBV28
j_gene: TRBJ2-2
abundance: -
CDR3aa: CASSFLAGPTGELFF
CDR3nt: -

d_gene: -
v_gene: TRBV7-9
j_gene: TRBJ2-5
abundance: -
CDR3aa: CASSPMRRGPETQYF
CDR3nt: TGTGCCAGCAGCCCAATGAGACGGGGGCCCGAGACCCAGTACTTC

d_gene: TRBD1
v_gene: TRBV6-1
j_gene: TRBJ2-6
abundance: once
CDR3aa: CASSEPGQGRAGANVLTF
CDR3nt: TGTGCCAGCAGTGAACCGGGACAGGGCCGGGCTGGGGCCAACGTCCTGACTTTC

d_gene: -
v_gene: TRBV6-1
j_gene: TRBJ2-3
abundance: -
CDR3aa: CASSRVVPLRDTQYF
CDR3nt: TGTGCCAGCAGCCGCGTAGTCCCCTTGAGAGATACGCAGTATTTT

d_gene: -
v_gene: TRBV18
j_gene: TRBJ1-5
abundance: -
CDR3aa: CASSPSHGSGQPQHF
CDR3nt: TGTGCCAGCTCACCAAGTCACGGGTCAGGGCAGCCCCAGCATTTT

d_gene: -
v_gene: TRBV7-2
j_gene: TRBJ1-1
abundance: -
CDR3aa: CASSFLVAEAFF
CDR3nt: TGTGCCAGCAGCTTCTTAGTCGCTGAAGCTTTCTTT

d_gene: -
v_gene: TRBV7-3
j_gene: TRBJ2-1
abundance: -
CDR3aa: CASSPRTGNSYNEQFF
CDR3nt: TGTGCCAGCAGCCCCCGTACGGGAAACTCCTACAATGAGCAGTTCTTC

d_gene: -
v_gene: TRBV11-3
j_gene: TRBJ2-1
abundance: -
CDR3aa: CASSLGGPYNEQFF
CDR3nt: TGTGCCAGCAGCTTAGGCGGCCCCTACAATGAGCAGTTCTTC

d_gene: -
v_gene: TRBV5-4
j_gene: TRBJ1-5
abundance: -
CDR3aa: CASSPRPTDNQPQHF
CDR3nt: TGTGCCAGCAGCCCCCGACCGACAGACAATCAGCCCCAGCATTTT

d_gene: -
v_gene: TRBV15
j_gene: TRBJ1-5
abundance: -
CDR3aa: CATSRRRVAQPQHF
CDR3nt: TGTGCCACCAGCAGGAGGCGGGTGGCGCAGCCCCAGCATTTT

d_gene: -
v_gene: TRBV28
j_gene: TRBJ2-5
abundance: -
CDR3aa: CASGAGTAKETQYF
CDR3nt: TGTGCCTCGGGGGCCGGGACAGCGAAAGAGACCCAGTACTTC

d_gene: -
v_gene: TRBV28
j_gene: TRBJ2-7
abundance: -
CDR3aa: CASSLPGRFYEQYF
CDR3nt: TGTGCCAGCAGTTTACCGGGCCGTTTTTACGAGCAGTACTTC

d_gene: -
v_gene: TRBV29-1
j_gene: TRBJ2-6
abundance: -
CDR3aa: CSVGEHSGANVLTF
CDR3nt: TGCAGCGTTGGGGAACACTCTGGGGCCAACGTCCTGACTTTC

d_gene: -
v_gene: TRBV9
j_gene: TRBJ1-1
abundance: -
CDR3aa: CASSIIDSMNTEAFF
CDR3nt: TGTGCCAGCAGCATCATAGACAGCATGAACACTGAAGCTTTCTTT

d_gene: -
v_gene: TRBV28
j_gene: TRBJ2-2
abundance: -
CDR3aa: CASSLFKAPAGELFF
CDR3nt: TGTGCCAGCAGTTTATTTAAGGCGCCGGCCGGGGAGCTGTTTTTT

d_gene: TRBD1
v_gene: TRBV19
j_gene: TRBJ1-5
abundance: few
CDR3aa: CASTPRRQGFDQPQHF
CDR3nt: TGTGCCAGTACCCCCCGAAGACAGGGATTTGATCAGCCCCAGCATTTT

d_gene: TRBD1
v_gene: TRBV19
j_gene: TRBJ2-7
abundance: -
CDR3aa: CASSMEGQGIYEQYF
CDR3nt: TGTGCCAGTAGTATGGAAGGACAGGGTATTTACGAGCAGTACTTC